This TCR beta chain was identified in a study of T-cell reconstitution after alpha-beta-depleted transplantation in children. Study results and caveats: At around two months after transplant, the alpha-beta T cells were reportedly derived from several hundred expanded clones that came from non-depleted graft cells. Newly generated T cells supplied most T-cell counts and diversity one year post-transplant. Surviving recipient T cells and thymic progenitors accounted for the high day-60 TCRbeta diversity observed in some patients.

Looked up from germline, CDR1 is SGHRS and CDR2 is YFSETQ. V was clipped by 3 bases and J by 5 bases, with 12 bases between them. This CDR3 has 13 amino acids. This clonotype was detected once. Its antigen remains unknown. Construction of the TCRbeta library involved unique molecular identifiers. TCRdb ran MiXCR on the PCR reads and lists one entry per CDR3 protein. The table lists 25,000 to 35,000 distinct CDR3 sequences, about 7% of them singletons. Sequencing was performed on peripheral blood, taken 60 days after TCRalphabeta/CD19-depleted stem cell transplant. The clonotype was recovered from a child less than two years old who had a stem cell transplant for acute myeloid leukemia, so the T cells may come from the graft donor. The chain carries TRBV5-1 and TRBJ2-7; TRBD1 or TRBD2 may be the D gene (5 bases each). The CDR3 nucleotides are TGCGCCAGCAGCTGGAGGACACACGACGAGCAGTACTTC. Translation gives CASSWRTHDEQYF. Based on the CDR3 plus reference TRBV5-1 and TRBJ2-7, the full variable domain is KAGVTQTPRYLIKTRGQQVTLSCSPISGHRSVSWYQQTPGQGLQFLFEYFSETQRNKGNFPGRFSGRQFSNSRSEMNVSTLELGDSALYLCASSWRTHDEQYFGPGTRLTVT.